This T cell receptor beta chain was profiled in a study of T cells in Graves' hyperthyroidism and ophthalmopathy. Germline V gene data show CDR1 as DFQATT and CDR2 as SNEGSKA (reference sequence). The J segment lost 6 bases and the V segment lost 5 bases, leaving 7 bases of the junction unmatched. The CDR3 length is 15 residues. Amplification of TCR beta CDR3 regions used RNA as the template. TCR CDR3 regions were first amplified by RT-PCR with HTBI primers. MiXCR, run by TCRdb on the multiplex PCR reads, gives a single entry per CDR3 protein. The sample contains under 800,000 distinct CDR3 sequences, around 15% of which appear only once. Disease duration under 2 months; hyperthyroidism patients were aged 18 to 65.

The source of this sequence is a woman between 18 and 29 years old with Graves' hyperthyroidism. The sample consisted of blood. This chain joins TRBV20-1 and TRBJ2-3; 14 nucleotides line up with TRBD2. CDR3: CSAEGTSGSTDTQYF. CDR3 coding DNA: TGCAGTGCTGAAGGGACTAGCGGGAGTACTGATACGCAGTATTTT.